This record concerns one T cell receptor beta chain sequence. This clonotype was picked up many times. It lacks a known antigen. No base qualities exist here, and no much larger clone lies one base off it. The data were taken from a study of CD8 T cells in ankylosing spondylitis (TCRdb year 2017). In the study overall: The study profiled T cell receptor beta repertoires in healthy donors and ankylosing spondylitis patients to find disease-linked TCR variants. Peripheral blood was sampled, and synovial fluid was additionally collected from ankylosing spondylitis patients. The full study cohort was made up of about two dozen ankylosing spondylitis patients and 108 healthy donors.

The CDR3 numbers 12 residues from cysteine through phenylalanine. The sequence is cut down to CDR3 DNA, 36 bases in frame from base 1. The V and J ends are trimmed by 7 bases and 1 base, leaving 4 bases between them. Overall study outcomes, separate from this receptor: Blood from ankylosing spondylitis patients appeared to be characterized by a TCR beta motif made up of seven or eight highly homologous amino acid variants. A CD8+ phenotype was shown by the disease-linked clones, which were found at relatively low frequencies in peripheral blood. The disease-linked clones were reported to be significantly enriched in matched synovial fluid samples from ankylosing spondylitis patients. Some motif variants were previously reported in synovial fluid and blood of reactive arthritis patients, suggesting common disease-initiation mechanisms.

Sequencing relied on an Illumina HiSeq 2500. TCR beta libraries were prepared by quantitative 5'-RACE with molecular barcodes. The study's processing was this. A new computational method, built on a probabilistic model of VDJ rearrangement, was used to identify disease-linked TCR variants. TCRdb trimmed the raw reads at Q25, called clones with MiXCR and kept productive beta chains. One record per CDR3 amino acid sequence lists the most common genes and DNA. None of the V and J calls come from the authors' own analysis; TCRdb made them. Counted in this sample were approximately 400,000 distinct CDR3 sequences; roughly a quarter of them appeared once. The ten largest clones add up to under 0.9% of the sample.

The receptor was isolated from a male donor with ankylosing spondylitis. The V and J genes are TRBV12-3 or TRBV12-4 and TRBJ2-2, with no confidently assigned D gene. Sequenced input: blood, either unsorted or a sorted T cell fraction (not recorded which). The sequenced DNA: TGTGCCAGCAATCGGAACACCGGGGAGCTGTTTTTT. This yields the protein CASNRNTGELFF.